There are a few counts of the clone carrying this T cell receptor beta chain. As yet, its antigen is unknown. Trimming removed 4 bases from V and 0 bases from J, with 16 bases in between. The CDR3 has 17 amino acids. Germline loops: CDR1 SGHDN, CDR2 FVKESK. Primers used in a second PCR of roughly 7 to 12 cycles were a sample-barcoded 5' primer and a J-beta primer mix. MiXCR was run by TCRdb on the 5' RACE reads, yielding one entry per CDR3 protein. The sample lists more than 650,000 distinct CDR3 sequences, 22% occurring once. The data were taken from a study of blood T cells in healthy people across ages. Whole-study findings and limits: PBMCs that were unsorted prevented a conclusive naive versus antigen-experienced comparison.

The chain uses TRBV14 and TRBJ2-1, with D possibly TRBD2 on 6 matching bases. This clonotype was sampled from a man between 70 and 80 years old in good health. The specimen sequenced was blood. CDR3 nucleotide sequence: TGTGCCAGCAGCCCAAGAACGGGACTCCCCTCCTACAATGAGCAGTTCTTC. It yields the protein CASSPRTGLPSYNEQFF. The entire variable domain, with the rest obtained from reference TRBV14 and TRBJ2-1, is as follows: EAGVTQFPSHSVIEKGQTVTLRCDPISGHDNLYWYRRVMGKEIKFLLHFVKESKQDESGMPNNRFLAERTGGTYSTLKVQPAELEDSGVYFCASSPRTGLPSYNEQFFGPGTRLTVL.